The clone carrying this T cell receptor beta chain was seen many times. Antigen: not known. This sample is drawn from a study of molecular identifiers for immune sequencing clone quantification. Regarding the study as a whole: Because of identical TCR molecules sharing a barcode, sizes of highly expanded clones could be underestimated.

TCRdb redid the calling of the PCR reads with MiXCR, one entry per CDR3 protein. The top ten clones hold roughly 0.9% of a sample with 600,000 to 650,000 distinct CDR3 sequences, 15% to 20% of them seen once. Specimen: naive CD8+ T cells from blood, with Jurkat cell RNA spiked in. The sample's subset: FACS-sorted CD8+CD4-CCR7+CD45RA+ naive T cells. This receptor was taken from a human donor in good health. Some libraries in this study had Jurkat cell RNA spiked in.

For the CDR3, the DNA is TGTGCCAGCAGTTTCCTAGGGACTAGCGGGGGACCCTCTGGGGCCAACGTCCTGACTTTC. This codes for CASSFLGTSGGPSGANVLTF. The chain couples TRBV27 to TRBJ2-6; TRBD2 agrees at 14 bases. V shed 3 bases and J 0 bases; nucleotides not matched to a gene: 7. Germline loops: CDR1 MNHEY, CDR2 SMNVEV (reference sequence). The length of the CDR3 is 20 residues.